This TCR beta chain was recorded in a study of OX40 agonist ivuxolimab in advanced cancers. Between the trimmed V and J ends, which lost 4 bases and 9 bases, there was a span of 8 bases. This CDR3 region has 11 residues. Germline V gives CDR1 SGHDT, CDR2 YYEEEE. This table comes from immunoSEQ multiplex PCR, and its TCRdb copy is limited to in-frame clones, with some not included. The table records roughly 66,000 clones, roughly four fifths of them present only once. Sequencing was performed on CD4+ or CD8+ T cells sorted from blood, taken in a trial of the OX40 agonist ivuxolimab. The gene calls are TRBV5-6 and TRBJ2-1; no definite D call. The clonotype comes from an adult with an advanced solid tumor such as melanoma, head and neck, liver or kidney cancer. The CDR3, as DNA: TGTGCCAGCAGCCTACTGCGTGAGCAGTTCTTC. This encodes CASSLLREQFF.